The T cell receptor (beta chain) under discussion was sequenced for a study of persistence of HIV-infected CD4 T cells. The V end was cut by 2 bases, the J end by 4 bases, with 11 bases between. CDR3 length equals 15 residues. CDR1 and CDR2 from the germline V gene are KGHSH and LQKENI. This nonspecific control used anti-CD3/anti-CD28 bead stimulation of CD4+ T cells. Responding CD4+ T cells were sorted by upregulation of both CD40 ligand and CD69. CD8+ T cells were removed from PBMCs prior to stimulation. The libraries were made with immunoSEQ version 4 in survey mode. Data came from immunoSEQ multiplex PCR; TCRdb stores just in-frame clones and leaves some out. The profile shows 45,000 or so clones, 88% of them singletons. A note on this clone: Its antigen is undetermined.

This chain joins TRBV18 and TRBJ2-2; weak D call: TRBD1 (6 bases). This TCR derives from an adult woman with HIV who was CMV-seropositive. The sample was CD4+ T cells sorted from PBMCs after 18-hour stimulation, taken from a patient who received antiretroviral therapy. The CDR3 coding sequence is TGTGCCAGCTCACCATCAGGCAGGGGCACCGGGGAGCTGTTTTTT. Translated: CASSPSGRGTGELFF.